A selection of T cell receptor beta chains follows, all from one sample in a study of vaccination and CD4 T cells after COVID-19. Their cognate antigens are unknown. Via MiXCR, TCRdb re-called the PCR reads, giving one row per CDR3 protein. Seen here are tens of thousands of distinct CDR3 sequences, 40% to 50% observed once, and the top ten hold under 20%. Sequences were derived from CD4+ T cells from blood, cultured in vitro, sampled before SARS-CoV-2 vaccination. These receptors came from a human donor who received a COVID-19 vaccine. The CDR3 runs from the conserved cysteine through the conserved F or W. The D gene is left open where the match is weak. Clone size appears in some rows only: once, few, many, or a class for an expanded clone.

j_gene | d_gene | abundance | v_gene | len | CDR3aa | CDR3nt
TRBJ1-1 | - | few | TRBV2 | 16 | CASSATLTAQDTEAFF | TGTGCCAGCAGTGCAACTTTGACAGCCCAAGATACTGAAGCTTTCTTT
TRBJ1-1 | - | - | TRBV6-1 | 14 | CASSGRRMGTEAFF | TGTGCCAGCAGTGGGCGACGGATGGGGACTGAAGCTTTCTTT
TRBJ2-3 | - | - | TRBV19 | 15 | CASSTRLATTDTQYF | TGTGCCAGTAGTACTCGGCTAGCTACGACAGATACGCAGTATTTT
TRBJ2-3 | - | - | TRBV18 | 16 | CASSPSKTGYADTQYF | TGTGCCAGCTCACCGTCTAAAACAGGGTACGCAGATACGCAGTATTTT
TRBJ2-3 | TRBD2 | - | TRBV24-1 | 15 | CATAIAGDSTDTQYF | TGTGCCACCGCGATAGCGGGGGACAGCACAGATACGCAGTATTTT
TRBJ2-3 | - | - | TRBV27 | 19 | CASSLNPGAHGSSTDTQYF | TGTGCCAGCAGTTTAAATCCGGGGGCTCATGGGTCCAGCACAGATACGCAGTATTTT
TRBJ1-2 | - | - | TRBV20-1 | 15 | CSVWSGEGTNYGYTF | TGCAGTGTATGGTCCGGGGAGGGAACTAACTATGGCTACACCTTC
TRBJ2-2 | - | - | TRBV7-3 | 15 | CASSLLGGDTGELFF | TGTGCCAGCAGCTTATTGGGGGGTGACACCGGGGAGCTGTTTTTT
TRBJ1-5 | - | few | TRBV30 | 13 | CAWRSRDNQPQHF | TGTGCCTGGAGGTCCAGGGATAATCAGCCCCAGCATTTT
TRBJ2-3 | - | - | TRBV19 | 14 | CASSITVGGDTQYF | TGTGCCAGTAGTATAACAGTGGGAGGAGATACGCAGTATTTT
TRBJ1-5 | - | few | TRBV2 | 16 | CASSKLRTDSNQPQHF | TGTGCCAGCAGCAAGTTAAGGACGGATAGCAATCAGCCCCAGCATTTT
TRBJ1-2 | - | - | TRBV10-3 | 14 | CAISGYGPGYGYTF | TGTGCCATCAGTGGTTACGGACCTGGGTATGGCTACACCTTC
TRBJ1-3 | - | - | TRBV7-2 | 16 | CASSPSGGVRPNTIYF | TGTGCCAGCAGCCCCTCCGGGGGGGTCCGCCCGAACACCATATATTTT
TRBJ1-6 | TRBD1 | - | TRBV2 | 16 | CASSEWTGSNNSPLHF | TGTGCCAGCAGTGAATGGACAGGTTCGAATAATTCACCCCTCCACTTT
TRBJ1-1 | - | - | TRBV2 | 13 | CASSLSATTEAFF | TGTGCCAGCAGCCTTAGTGCAACGACTGAAGCTTTCTTT
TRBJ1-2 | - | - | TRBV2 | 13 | CASRQARDYGYTF | TGTGCCAGCAGGCAGGCAAGGGACTATGGCTACACCTTC
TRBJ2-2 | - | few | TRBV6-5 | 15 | CASSYSDVNTGELFF | TGTGCCAGCAGTTACTCGGACGTGAACACCGGGGAGCTGTTTTTT
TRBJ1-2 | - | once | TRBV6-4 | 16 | CASSDVGGIWGYGYTF | TGTGCCAGCAGTGATGTCGGCGGGATTTGGGGCTATGGCTACACCTTC
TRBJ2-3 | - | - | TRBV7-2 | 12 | CASSIYTDTQYF | TGTGCCAGCAGCATATACACAGATACGCAGTATTTT
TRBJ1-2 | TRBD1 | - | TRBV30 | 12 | CAWKAGGAGYTF | TGTGCCTGGAAAGCAGGGGGGGCTGGCTACACCTTC
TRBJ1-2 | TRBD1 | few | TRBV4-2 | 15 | CASSQRQPTGNGYTF | TGTGCCAGCAGCCAACGCCAACCGACAGGGAATGGCTACACCTTC
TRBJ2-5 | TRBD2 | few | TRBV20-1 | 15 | CSALGLAGVRETQYF | TGCAGTGCCCTTGGACTAGCGGGGGTACGGGAGACCCAGTACTTC
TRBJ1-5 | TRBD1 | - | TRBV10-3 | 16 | CAISESSTGGVQPQHF | TGTGCCATCAGTGAGTCGTCGACAGGGGGCGTCCAGCCCCAGCATTTT
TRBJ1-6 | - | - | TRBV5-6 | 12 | CASSLQNSPLHF | TGTGCCAGCAGCTTACAGAATTCACCCCTCCACTTT
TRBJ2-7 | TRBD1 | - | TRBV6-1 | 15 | CASSRHRDSVPEQYF | TGTGCCAGCTCGAGACACCGGGACAGTGTCCCCGAGCAGTACTTC
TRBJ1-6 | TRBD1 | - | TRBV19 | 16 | CASSIRTTGRLSPLHF | TGTGCCAGTAGTATAAGGACGACAGGGAGGTTATCACCCCTCCACTTT
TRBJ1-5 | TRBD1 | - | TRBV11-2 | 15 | CASSLESGGDQPQHF | TGTGCCAGCAGCTTAGAGTCAGGGGGCGATCAGCCCCAGCATTTT
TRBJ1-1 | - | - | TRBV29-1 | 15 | CSVRAARSDSTEAFF | TGCAGCGTTAGGGCAGCTCGTAGTGATAGCACTGAAGCTTTCTTT
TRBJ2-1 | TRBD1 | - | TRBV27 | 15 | CASTIFGTGGYEQFF | TGTGCCAGCACCATTTTCGGGACAGGGGGGTATGAGCAGTTCTTC
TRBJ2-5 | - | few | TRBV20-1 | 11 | CSARMVETQYF | TGCAGTGCAAGGATGGTAGAGACCCAGTACTTC
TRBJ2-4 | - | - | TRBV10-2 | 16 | CASSEFGPEAKNIQYF | TGCGCCAGCAGTGAGTTCGGTCCGGAAGCCAAAAACATTCAGTACTTC
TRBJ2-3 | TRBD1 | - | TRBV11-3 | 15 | CASSLDRIRTDTQYF | TGTGCCAGCAGCCTGGACAGGATCCGCACAGATACGCAGTATTTT
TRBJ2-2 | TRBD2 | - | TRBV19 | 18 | CASSPPGAGRRNTGELFF | TGTGCCAGTAGTCCGCCGGGAGCGGGGCGTAGGAACACCGGGGAGCTGTTTTTT
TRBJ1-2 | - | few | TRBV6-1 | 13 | CASSPPGNYGYTF | TGTGCCAGCAGCCCTCCAGGGAACTATGGCTACACCTTC
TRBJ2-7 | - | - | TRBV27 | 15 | CASSADSTAIYEQYF | TGTGCCAGCAGTGCGGACAGTACGGCAATATACGAGCAGTACTTC
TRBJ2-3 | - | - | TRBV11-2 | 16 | CASSSGGPGGTDTQYF | TGTGCCAGCAGCTCCGGGGGGCCCGGAGGCACAGATACGCAGTATTTT
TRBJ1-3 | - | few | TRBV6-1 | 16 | CASSEAIGDPGNTIYF | TGTGCCAGCAGTGAAGCGATTGGAGACCCTGGAAACACCATATATTTT
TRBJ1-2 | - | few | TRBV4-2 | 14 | CASTQTGGLYGYTF | TGTGCCAGCACCCAAACGGGGGGACTCTATGGCTACACCTTC
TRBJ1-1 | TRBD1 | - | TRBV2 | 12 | CASSELRDRAFF | TGTGCCAGCAGTGAGCTCCGGGACAGGGCTTTCTTT
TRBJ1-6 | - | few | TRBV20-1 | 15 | CSAKGPEWTDSPLHF | TGCAGTGCTAAAGGCCCCGAGTGGACCGATTCACCCCTCCACTTT
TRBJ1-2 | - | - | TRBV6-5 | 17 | CASSYEGSTAANYGYTF | TGTGCCAGCAGTTACGAGGGGTCGACGGCCGCTAACTATGGCTACACCTTC